A single sample gave rise to the 29 T cell receptor beta chains below, sequenced in a study of blood T cells in healthy people across ages. With a J-beta primer mix and a sample-barcoded 5' primer, a second PCR ran 7 to 11 cycles. TCRdb passed the 5' RACE reads through MiXCR, listing each CDR3 protein once. Among approximately 900,000 distinct CDR3 sequences, about 27% were seen once, and the ten largest hold 10%. The same sample was also studied in work on T cells of mothers and their children.

What was sequenced was blood. Receptors were obtained from a middle-aged woman in good health.

The chain recombines TRBV12-3 or TRBV12-4 with TRBJ1-1; D call uncertain. The CDR3 runs to 14 residues. V lost 6 bases to trimming and J lost 3 bases, with 14 bases between them. CDR3 bases: TGTGCCAGCAGCCGGGATTATAGGGACACTGAAGCTTTCTTT. It is translated as CASSRDYRDTEAFF.

In its sample, this clonotype was seen a few times. The chain uses TRBV28 and TRBJ2-7; D is possibly TRBD1 or TRBD2 (6 bases each). This CDR3 is built from 13 residues. V dropped 6 bases and J dropped 7 bases, with 16 bases sitting between them. CDR1 MDHEN and CDR2 SYDVKM come from the germline V gene. The CDR3 region is CASRVPGAGEQYF. The CDR3 DNA reads as TGTGCCAGCAGAGTCCCGGGGGCGGGTGAGCAGTACTTC.

The chain carries TRBV3-1 and TRBJ2-3, with 11 bases matching TRBD2. The CDR3 is 15 amino acids. The ends lost 4 bases at V and 6 bases at J; junction bases unmatched: 6. Germline CDR1 is LGHDT and CDR2 is YNNKEL (reference sequence). The CDR3 nucleotides are TGTGCCAGCAGCCGGAGGACTAGCGGGTCGGATACGCAGTATTTT. Amino acid sequence: CASSRRTSGSDTQYF.

This sequence joins TRBV7-2 and TRBJ2-5, with D perhaps matching TRBD1 or TRBD2 (5 bases each). CDR3 length equals 15 residues. CDR1 is SGHTA, CDR2 FQGNSA, per germline. Trimming took 1 base from V and 4 from J, leaving 13 bases between them. The CDR3 DNA is TGTGCCAGCAGCTTAGTGGATATGGGGGTAGAGACCCAGTACTTC. Translated, it gives CASSLVDMGVETQYF.

The rearrangement uses TRBV13 and TRBJ2-5; tentative D call: TRBD1 (5 bases). CDR1 is PRHDT and CDR2 is FYEKMQ in the germline V gene (reference sequence). The CDR3 is 15 amino acids. Trimming removed 2 bases at V and 11 bases at J, with 21 bases between. CDR3 residues: CASSLMGPPTHEQYF. The CDR3 DNA is TGTGCCAGCAGCTTAATGGGGCCACCGACCCATGAGCAGTACTTC.

This clonotype showed up many times. The V gene is TRBV5-1, the J gene TRBJ2-1; TRBD2 aligns across 11 bases. CDR1 is SGHRS and CDR2 is YFSETQ in the germline V gene. V shed 4 bases and J 4 bases; nucleotides not matched to a gene: 7. This CDR3 is built from 16 residues. The CDR3 reads CASSPRIAGGYNEQFF. In DNA, the CDR3 is TGCGCCAGCAGCCCCCGAATAGCGGGGGGGTACAATGAGCAGTTCTTC. Together with reference TRBV5-1 and TRBJ2-1, the CDR3 gives the full variable domain: KAGVTQTPRYLIKTRGQQVTLSCSPISGHRSVSWYQQTPGQGLQFLFEYFSETQRNKGNFPGRFSGRQFSNSRSEMNVSTLELGDSALYLCASSPRIAGGYNEQFFGPGTRLTVL.

This chain connects TRBV20-1 to TRBJ2-3; D gene unclear. The germline V gene has CDR1 DFQATT and CDR2 SNEGSKA (reference sequence). The CDR3 has 13 amino acids. The CDR3 reads CTFGSPSVDTQYF. CDR3 in DNA: TGCACCTTTGGCTCACCCTCCGTAGATACGCAGTATTTT.

This clonotype has a handful of counts. The J gene is TRBJ2-7, the V gene TRBV7-9, with D hard to call. CDR1 and CDR2 (germline): SEHNR, FQNEAQ (reference sequence). The V end lost 2 bases, the J end lost 2 bases, and 13 bases lay between the germline ends. This CDR3 has 15 residues. CDR3 in DNA: TGTGCCAGCAGCTTATTGCACAGATCGCCCTACGAGCAGTACTTC. Amino acid sequence: CASSLLHRSPYEQYF.

This chain links TRBV19 with TRBJ2-6; D remains ambiguous. This CDR3 is 15 amino acids long. Trimming left V 7 bases short and J 0 bases short, with 10 bases between. Germline lookup yields CDR1 LNHDA and CDR2 SQIVND (reference sequence). The CDR3 sequence is CASIPHNSGANVLTF. As DNA, the CDR3 is TGTGCCAGTATTCCCCACAACTCTGGGGCCAACGTCCTGACTTTC. Full variable domain (missing parts from reference TRBV19 and TRBJ2-6): DGGITQSPKYLFRKEGQNVTLSCEQNLNHDAMYWYRQDPGQGLRLIYYSQIVNDFQKGDIAEGYSVSREKKESFPLTVTSAQKNPTAFYLCASIPHNSGANVLTFGAGSRLTVL.

This clonotype showed up just a few times. The CDR3 sequence is CASSLTSGGPGQEQFF. The CDR3 region has the DNA TGCGCCAGCAGCTTGACTAGCGGGGGCCCCGGCCAGGAGCAGTTCTTC. The J gene is TRBJ2-1, the V gene TRBV5-1, with TRBD2 matching over 11 bases. After removal of 1 base from V and 10 bases from J, the junction contained 10 bases not matched to a gene. Germline CDR1 is SGHRS and CDR2 is YFSETQ. The CDR3 has 16 residues. The full variable domain, its missing parts supplied by reference TRBV5-1 and TRBJ2-1, is KAGVTQTPRYLIKTRGQQVTLSCSPISGHRSVSWYQQTPGQGLQFLFEYFSETQRNKGNFPGRFSGRQFSNSRSEMNVSTLELGDSALYLCASSLTSGGPGQEQFFGPGTRLTVL.

This clonotype occurred a few times. The chain links TRBV7-2 to TRBJ1-4, with unresolved D. The CDR3 is 16 residues long. The V end was cut by 8 bases, the J end by 0 bases, with 16 bases between. Germline V gene data show CDR1 as SGHTA and CDR2 as FQGNSA. CDR3 bases: TGTGCCAGCGGCAACGGGCGTTTTGCAACTAATGAAAAACTGTTTTTT. Protein sequence: CASGNGRFATNEKLFF.

The V call is TRBV5-1, the J call TRBJ2-1; the match to TRBD1 covers 8 bases. With 6 bases clipped from V and 6 bases from J, the junction kept 20 bases outside the gene matches. Germline-derived CDR1 and CDR2 are SGHRS and YFSETQ. This CDR3 region has 18 residues. The CDR3 sequence: CASTPGLDLGQAPNEQFF. CDR3 coding DNA: TGCGCCAGCACCCCGGGGTTGGACCTGGGACAGGCACCCAATGAGCAGTTCTTC.

The chain couples TRBV13 to TRBJ2-4, with 7 bases fitting TRBD2. Germline V gives CDR1 PRHDT, CDR2 FYEKMQ (reference sequence). This CDR3 is 17 amino acids long. The junction had 22 bases not matched to a gene; V was cut back by 4 bases and J by 13 bases. The DNA of the CDR3 is TGTGCCAGCAGCTCGATAGCGGGCAGGGCGGACCTCTACCAGCAGTACTTC. Its protein is CASSSIAGRADLYQQYF.

In its sample, this clonotype was seen a few times. V gene TRBV12-3 or TRBV12-4 combines with J gene TRBJ1-4; D uncertain. There are 11 residues in the CDR3. V lost 6 bases to trimming and J lost 15 bases, with 14 bases between them. The CDR3 is CASSSGVLVFF. As DNA, the CDR3 is TGTGCCAGCAGCTCTGGGGTTCTGGTGTTTTTT.

A note on this clonotype: This may be a read error: a much more frequent sequence differs by one nucleotide. V and J are TRBV5-1 and TRBJ2-7; 12 bases are shared with TRBD1. Germline V gene sequence: CDR1 SGHRS, CDR2 YFSETQ. This CDR3 is 14 amino acids long. Unmatched junction bases numbered 6, after V lost 6 bases and J lost 5 bases. CDR3 nucleotides: TGCGCCAGCAACTCGGGACAGGGGGCCCACGAGCAGTACTTC. This sequence encodes CASNSGQGAHEQYF.

This clonotype was seen many times. The rearrangement uses TRBV10-3 and TRBJ2-3; D might be TRBD2 (5 bases). With 11 bases removed from V and 0 bases from J, the gap between germline ends came to 12 bases. The CDR3 runs to 13 residues. The germline V gene has CDR1 ENHRY and CDR2 SYGVKD. CDR3 nucleotide sequence: TGTGCCGAAAAGGGAGAAAGCACAGATACGCAGTATTTT. Its protein is CAEKGESTDTQYF.

The rearrangement uses TRBV12-3 or TRBV12-4 and TRBJ2-4, with D hard to call. Near its end, the DNA agrees better with TRBJ2-7, so the J call may be wrong. This CDR3 spans 14 amino acids. The CDR3 DNA follows: TGTGCCAACTCTAGGCAGCACCCAGCCTACGAGCAGTACTTC. Translated, it gives CANSRQHPAYEQYF.

This clonotype was seen ten or more times. The chain combines TRBV4-3 with TRBJ2-5, with D perhaps matching TRBD1 or TRBD2 (5 bases each). CDR3 length equals 15 residues. The V and J ends lost 3 bases and 5 bases respectively, with 16 bases between them. Per the germline V gene, CDR1 is LGHNA and CDR2 is YSLEER. DNA of the CDR3: TGCGCCAGCAGCCACCGAAACGGGGCCTCGGAGACCCAGTACTTC. It yields the protein CASSHRNGASETQYF.

Many counts were recorded for this clonotype. The chain recombines TRBV27 with TRBJ2-1; D unclear. The germline V gene encodes CDR1 MNHEY and CDR2 SMNVEV (reference sequence). V lost 4 bases and J lost 9, with 16 bases in between. The CDR3 is 14 residues long. The DNA of the CDR3 is TGTGCCAGCAGTTCCCCACCCTTGGGCACTGAGCAGTTCTTC. Amino acids: CASSSPPLGTEQFF.

The genes are TRBV9 and TRBJ2-7; D is uncertain. Germline CDR1 reads SGDLS; CDR2 reads YYNGEE. V was shortened by 4 bases and J by 2 bases, with 16 bases between the two germline ends. The CDR3 spans 15 residues. CDR3 in DNA: TGTGCCAGCAGCCCCCGGGCCGAACTTACCTACGAGCAGTACTTC. Encoded protein: CASSPRAELTYEQYF.

This clonotype showed up just a few times. A junction end diverges from the germline sequence, so it may reflect a read error. The J gene is TRBJ2-1, the V gene TRBV12-3 or TRBV12-4; TRBD2 agrees at 8 bases. There are 15 residues in the CDR3. The CDR3 protein is CAGSLGLASLIEQFF. CDR3 DNA sequence: TGTGCCGGCAGTTTAGGACTAGCATCCCTAATTGAGCAGTTCTTC.

V is TRBV7-2 and J is TRBJ2-1; D possibly corresponds to TRBD1 (5 bases). Germline lookup yields CDR1 SGHTA and CDR2 FQGNSA. The CDR3 covers 12 residues. The ends were cut back, 5 bases at V and 13 bases at J, with 15 bases in the middle. The CDR3 sequence is CASSLPRRGQFF. The DNA for the CDR3 is TGTGCCAGCAGCCTACCTAGAAGGGGCCAGTTCTTC.

This clonotype was recorded only once. A much larger clonotype is one base distant, so this may be a read error. V and J are TRBV3-1 and TRBJ2-5, with 9 bases matching TRBD2. The CDR3 runs to 17 residues. Per germline, CDR1 LGHDT and CDR2 YNNKEL (reference sequence). The chain's CDR3 is CANSQGAVAGGKETQYF. For the CDR3, the DNA is TGTGCCAACAGCCAAGGAGCGGTGGCGGGGGGGAAAGAGACCCAGTACTTC.

The V gene is TRBV5-1, the J gene TRBJ2-5, with 9 positions matching TRBD2. The V gene end was trimmed by 7 bases and the J gene end by 5 bases; junction bases not matched to a gene: 9. CDR1 is SGHRS, CDR2 YFSETQ, per germline. The CDR3 totals 14 residues. DNA of the CDR3: TGCGCCAGCTTTAGCGGGAGTATCGGGGAGACCCAGTACTTC. As protein: CASFSGSIGETQYF.

The V and J genes are TRBV14 and TRBJ2-5, with unresolved D. Trimming took 2 bases from V and 0 from J, leaving 10 bases between them. Per the germline V gene, CDR1 is SGHDN and CDR2 is FVKESK. The CDR3 sequence is 15 residues long. The CDR3 sequence: CASSQILGHQETQYF. The DNA of the CDR3 is TGTGCCAGCAGCCAAATTCTAGGGCACCAAGAGACCCAGTACTTC.

This chain connects TRBV5-1 to TRBJ2-1; D possibly corresponds to TRBD2 (6 bases). CDR1 and CDR2 from the germline V gene are SGHRS and YFSETQ. CDR3 length: 14 residues. Trimming removed 5 bases from V and 8 bases from J, with 17 bases in between. CDR3 in DNA: TGCGCCAGCAGAGGATACGGGACTTACGATGAGCAGTTCTTC. Translating it yields CASRGYGTYDEQFF.

The J gene is TRBJ2-3, the V gene TRBV7-9; tentatively, D is TRBD2 (6 bases). The CDR3 is 16 amino acids. V was pared by 5 bases and J by 0 bases, with 15 bases between. The germline V gene has CDR1 SEHNR and CDR2 FQNEAQ (reference sequence). CDR3 in amino acids: CASSRRGGLSTDTQYF. CDR3 bases: TGTGCCAGCAGCCGTAGGGGAGGCCTGAGCACAGATACGCAGTATTTT.

This clonotype was observed many times. The rearrangement links TRBV10-3 to TRBJ2-7; D might be TRBD1 (5 bases). CDR3 length: 13 amino acids. The germline V gene has CDR1 ENHRY and CDR2 SYGVKD. Trimming stripped 7 bases from V and 1 base from J, with 11 bases between. The CDR3 nucleotides are TGTGCCATCACGCCGGCAGGGTCCTACGAGCAGTACTTC. It is translated as CAITPAGSYEQYF.

Many counts were recorded for this clonotype. The genes are TRBV7-2 and TRBJ2-4, with unresolved D. Looked up from germline, CDR1 is SGHTA and CDR2 is FQGNSA. V lost 0 bases and J lost 5, with 11 bases in between. The CDR3 is 15 amino acids. For the CDR3, the DNA is TGTGCCAGCAGCTTAGCGGGGATTCTCGAAAACATTCAGTACTTC. Protein: CASSLAGILENIQYF.